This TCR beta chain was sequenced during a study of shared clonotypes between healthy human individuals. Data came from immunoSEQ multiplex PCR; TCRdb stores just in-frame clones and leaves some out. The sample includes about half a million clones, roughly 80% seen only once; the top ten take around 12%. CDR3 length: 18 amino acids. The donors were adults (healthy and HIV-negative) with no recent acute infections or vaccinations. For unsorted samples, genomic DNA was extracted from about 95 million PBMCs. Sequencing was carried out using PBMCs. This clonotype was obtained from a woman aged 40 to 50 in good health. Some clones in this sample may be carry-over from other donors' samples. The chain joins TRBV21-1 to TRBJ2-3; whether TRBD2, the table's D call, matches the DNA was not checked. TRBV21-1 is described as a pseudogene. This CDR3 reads CASSNPPGLAGESDTQYF. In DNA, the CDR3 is TGTGCCAGCAGCAACCCCCCGGGTTTAGCGGGAGAATCAGATACGCAGTATTTT.